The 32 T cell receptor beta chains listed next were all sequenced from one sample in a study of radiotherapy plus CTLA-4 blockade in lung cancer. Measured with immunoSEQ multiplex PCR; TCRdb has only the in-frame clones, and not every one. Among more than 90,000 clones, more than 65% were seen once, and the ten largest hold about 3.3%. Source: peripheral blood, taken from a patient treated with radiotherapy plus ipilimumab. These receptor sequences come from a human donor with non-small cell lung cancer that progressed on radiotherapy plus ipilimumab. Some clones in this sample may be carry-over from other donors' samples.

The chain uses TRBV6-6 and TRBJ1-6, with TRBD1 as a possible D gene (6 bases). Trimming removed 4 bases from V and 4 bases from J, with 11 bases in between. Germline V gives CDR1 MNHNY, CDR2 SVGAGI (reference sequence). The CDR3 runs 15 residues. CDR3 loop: CASSSRDKYNSPLHF. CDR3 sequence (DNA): TGTGCCAGCAGTTCCAGGGACAAATATAATTCACCCCTCCACTTT.

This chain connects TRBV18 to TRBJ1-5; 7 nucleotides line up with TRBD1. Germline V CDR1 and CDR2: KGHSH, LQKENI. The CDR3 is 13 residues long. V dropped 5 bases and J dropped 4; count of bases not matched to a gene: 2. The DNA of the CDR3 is TGTGCCAGCTCAAGGGACAGAAATCAGCCCCAGCATTTT. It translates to CASSRDRNQPQHF.

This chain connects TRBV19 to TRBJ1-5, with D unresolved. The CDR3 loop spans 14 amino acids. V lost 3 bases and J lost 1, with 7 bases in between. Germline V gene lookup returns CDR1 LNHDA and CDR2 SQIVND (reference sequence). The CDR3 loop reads CASSIFSSNQPQHF. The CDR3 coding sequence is TGTGCCAGTAGTATCTTTAGCAGCAATCAGCCCCAGCATTTT.

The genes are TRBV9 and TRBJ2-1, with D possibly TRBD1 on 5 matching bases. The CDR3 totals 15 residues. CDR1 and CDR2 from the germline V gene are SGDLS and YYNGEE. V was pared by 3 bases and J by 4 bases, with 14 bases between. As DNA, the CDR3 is TGTGCCAGCAGCGGGGCAGGGAATACGTACAATGAGCAGTTCTTC. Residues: CASSGAGNTYNEQFF.

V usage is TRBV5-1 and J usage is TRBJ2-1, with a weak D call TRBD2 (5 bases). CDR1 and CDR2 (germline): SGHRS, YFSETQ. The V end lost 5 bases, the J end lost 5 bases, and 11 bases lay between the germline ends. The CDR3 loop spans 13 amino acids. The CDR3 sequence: CASRLVNNNEQFF. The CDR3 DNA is TGCGCCAGCAGACTAGTGAATAACAATGAGCAGTTCTTC.

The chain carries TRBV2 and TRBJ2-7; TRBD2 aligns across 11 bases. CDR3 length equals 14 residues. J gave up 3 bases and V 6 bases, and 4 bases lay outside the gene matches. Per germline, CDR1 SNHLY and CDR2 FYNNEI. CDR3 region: CASRLAGAYYEQYF. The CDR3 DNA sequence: TGTGCCAGCAGACTAGCGGGAGCTTACTACGAGCAGTACTTC.

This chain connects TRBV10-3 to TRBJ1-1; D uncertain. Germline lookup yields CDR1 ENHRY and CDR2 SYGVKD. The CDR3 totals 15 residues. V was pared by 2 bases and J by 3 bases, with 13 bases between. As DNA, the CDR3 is TGTGCCATCAGTGAGAAAGGACCCGTTTACACTGAAGCTTTCTTT. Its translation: CAISEKGPVYTEAFF.

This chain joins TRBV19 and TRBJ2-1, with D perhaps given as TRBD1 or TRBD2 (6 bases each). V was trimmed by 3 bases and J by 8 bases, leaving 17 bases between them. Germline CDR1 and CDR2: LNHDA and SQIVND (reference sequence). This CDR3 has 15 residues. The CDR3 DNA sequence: TGTGCCAGTAGTATGGGGTCGGGGGCTTTCTATGAGCAGTTCTTC. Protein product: CASSMGSGAFYEQFF.

The CDR3 region has the DNA TGTGCCACCAGCAGAGATGTCAGGGACACCGGGGAGCTGTTTTTT. The encoded protein is CATSRDVRDTGELFF. The J gene is TRBJ2-2, the V gene TRBV15; weak D call: TRBD1 (5 bases). This CDR3 spans 15 amino acids. The germline V gene has CDR1 LNHNV and CDR2 YYDKDF (reference sequence). V was trimmed by 0 bases and J by 3 bases, leaving 8 bases between them.

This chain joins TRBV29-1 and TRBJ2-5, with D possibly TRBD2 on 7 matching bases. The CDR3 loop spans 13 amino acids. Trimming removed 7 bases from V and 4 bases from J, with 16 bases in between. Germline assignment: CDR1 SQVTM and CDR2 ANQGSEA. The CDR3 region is CSGDDGGRETQYF. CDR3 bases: TGCAGCGGGGATGACGGGGGGCGAGAGACCCAGTACTTC.

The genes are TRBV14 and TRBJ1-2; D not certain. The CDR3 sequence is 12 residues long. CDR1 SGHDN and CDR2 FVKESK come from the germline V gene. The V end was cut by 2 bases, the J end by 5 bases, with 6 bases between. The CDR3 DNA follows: TGTGCCAGCAGCCAACCGGGGTATGGCTACACCTTC. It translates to CASSQPGYGYTF.

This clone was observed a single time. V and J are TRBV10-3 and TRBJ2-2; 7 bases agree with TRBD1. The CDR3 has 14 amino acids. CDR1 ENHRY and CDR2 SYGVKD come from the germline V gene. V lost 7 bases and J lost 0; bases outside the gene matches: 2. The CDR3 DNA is TGTGCCATCAAAGGGACAGCGAACACCGGGGAGCTGTTTTTT. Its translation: CAIKGTANTGELFF.

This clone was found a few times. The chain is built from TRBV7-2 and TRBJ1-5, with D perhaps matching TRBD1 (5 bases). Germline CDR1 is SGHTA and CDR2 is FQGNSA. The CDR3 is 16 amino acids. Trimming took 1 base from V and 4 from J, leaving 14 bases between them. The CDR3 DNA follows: TGTGCCAGCAGCTTAGGGGGGGATAGGAGAAATCAGCCCCAGCATTTT. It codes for CASSLGGDRRNQPQHF.

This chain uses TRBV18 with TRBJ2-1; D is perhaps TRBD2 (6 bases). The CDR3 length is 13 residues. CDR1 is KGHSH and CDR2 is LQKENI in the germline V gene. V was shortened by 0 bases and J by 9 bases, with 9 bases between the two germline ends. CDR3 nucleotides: TGTGCCAGCTCACCACCGGGGCGGGGTGAGCAGTTCTTC. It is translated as CASSPPGRGEQFF.

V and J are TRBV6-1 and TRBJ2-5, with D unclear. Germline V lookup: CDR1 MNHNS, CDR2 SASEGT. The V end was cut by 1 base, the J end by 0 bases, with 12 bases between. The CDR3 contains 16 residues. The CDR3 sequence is CASSEEWTANQETQYF. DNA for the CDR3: TGTGCCAGCAGTGAAGAATGGACGGCAAACCAAGAGACCCAGTACTTC.

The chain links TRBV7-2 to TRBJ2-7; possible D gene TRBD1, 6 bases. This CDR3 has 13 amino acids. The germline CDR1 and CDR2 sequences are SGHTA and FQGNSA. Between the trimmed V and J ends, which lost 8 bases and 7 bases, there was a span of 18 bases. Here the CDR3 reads CASGRGPRWEQYF. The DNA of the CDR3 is TGTGCCAGCGGCAGGGGCCCTCGGTGGGAGCAGTACTTC.

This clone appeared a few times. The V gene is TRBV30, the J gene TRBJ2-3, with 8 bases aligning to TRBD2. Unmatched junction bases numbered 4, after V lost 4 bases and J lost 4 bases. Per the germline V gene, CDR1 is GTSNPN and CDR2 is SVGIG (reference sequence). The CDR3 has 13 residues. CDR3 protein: CAWMAGGSDTQYF. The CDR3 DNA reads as TGTGCCTGGATGGCGGGGGGATCAGATACGCAGTATTTT. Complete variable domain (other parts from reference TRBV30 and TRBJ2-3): SQTIHQWPATLVQPVGSPLSLECTVEGTSNPNLYWYRQAAGRGLQLLFYSVGIGQISSEVPQNLSASRPQDRQFILSSKKLLLSDSGFYLCAWMAGGSDTQYFGPGTRLTVL.

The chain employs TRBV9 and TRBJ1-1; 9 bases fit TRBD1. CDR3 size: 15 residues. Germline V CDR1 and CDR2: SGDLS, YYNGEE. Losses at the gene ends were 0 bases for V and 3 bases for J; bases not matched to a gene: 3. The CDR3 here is CASSVVDRGYTEAFF. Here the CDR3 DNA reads TGTGCCAGCAGCGTAGTGGACAGGGGCTACACTGAAGCTTTCTTT.

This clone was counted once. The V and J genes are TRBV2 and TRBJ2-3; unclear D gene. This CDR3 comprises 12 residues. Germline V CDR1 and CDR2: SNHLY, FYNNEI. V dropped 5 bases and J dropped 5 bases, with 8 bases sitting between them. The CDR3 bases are TGTGCCAGCAGTTATGGGGAAGATACGCAGTATTTT. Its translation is CASSYGEDTQYF.

CDR3 residues: CASRATRGGKNSGNTIYF. The CDR3 region has the DNA TGTGCCAGCAGGGCAACCCGGGGGGGGAAAAATTCTGGAAACACCATATATTTT. The chain recombines TRBV25-1 with TRBJ1-3; D might be TRBD1 (5 bases). Germline V gives CDR1 MGHDK, CDR2 SYGVNS. V lost 6 bases to trimming and J lost 1 base, with 22 bases between them. This CDR3 spans 18 amino acids.

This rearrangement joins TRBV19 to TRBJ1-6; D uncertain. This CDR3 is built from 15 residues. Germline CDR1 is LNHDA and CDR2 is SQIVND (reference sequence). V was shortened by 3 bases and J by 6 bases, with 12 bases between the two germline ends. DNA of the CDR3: TGTGCCAGTAGTATCCTCATGAGTAGTAATTCACCCCTCCACTTT. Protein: CASSILMSSNSPLHF.

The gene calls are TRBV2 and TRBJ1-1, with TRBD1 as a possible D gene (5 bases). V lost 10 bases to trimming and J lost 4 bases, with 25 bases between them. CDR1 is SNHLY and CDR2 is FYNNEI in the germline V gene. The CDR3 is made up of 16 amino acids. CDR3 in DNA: TGTGCCACCTATGGGGCCGGGGATGATGAGGGCACTGAAGCTTTCTTT. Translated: CATYGAGDDEGTEAFF.

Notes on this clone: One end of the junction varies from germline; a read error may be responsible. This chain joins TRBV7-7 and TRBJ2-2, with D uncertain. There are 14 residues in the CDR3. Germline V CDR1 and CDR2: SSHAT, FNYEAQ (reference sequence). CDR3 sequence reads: CASSFIQNTGELFF. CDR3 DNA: TGTGCTAGCAGCTTCATACAGAACACCGGGGAGCTGTTTTTT.

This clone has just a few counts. The chain's CDR3 is CSATQGEKAFF. The CDR3 bases are TGCAGTGCTACCCAGGGGGAAAAAGCTTTCTTT. The V gene is TRBV20-1, the J gene TRBJ1-1; TRBD1 agrees at 7 bases. The CDR3 length is 11 residues. V gave up 4 bases and J gave up 9 bases; unmatched junction bases: 5. The germline CDR1 and CDR2 sequences are DFQATT and SNEGSKA (reference sequence).

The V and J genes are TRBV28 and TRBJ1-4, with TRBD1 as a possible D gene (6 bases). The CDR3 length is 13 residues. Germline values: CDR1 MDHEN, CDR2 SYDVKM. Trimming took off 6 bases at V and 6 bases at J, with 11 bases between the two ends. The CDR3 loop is CASRGGGDEKLFF. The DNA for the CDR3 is TGTGCCAGCAGGGGCGGGGGCGATGAAAAACTGTTTTTT.

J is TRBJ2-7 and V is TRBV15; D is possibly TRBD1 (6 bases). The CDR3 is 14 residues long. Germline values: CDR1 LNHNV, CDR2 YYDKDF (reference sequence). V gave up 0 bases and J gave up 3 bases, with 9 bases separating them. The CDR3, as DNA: TGTGCCACCAGCAGAGATCGACAGGACTACGAGCAGTACTTC. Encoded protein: CATSRDRQDYEQYF. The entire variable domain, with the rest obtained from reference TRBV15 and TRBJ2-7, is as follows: DAMVIQNPRYQVTQFGKPVTLSCSQTLNHNVMYWYQQKSSQAPKLLFHYYDKDFNNEADTPDNFQSRRPNTSFCFLDIRSPGLGDTAMYLCATSRDRQDYEQYFGPGTRLTVT.

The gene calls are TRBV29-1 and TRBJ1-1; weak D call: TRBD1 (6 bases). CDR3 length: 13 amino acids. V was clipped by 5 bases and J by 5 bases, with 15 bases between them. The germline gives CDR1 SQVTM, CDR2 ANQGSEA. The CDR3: CSVSIQGGTEAFF. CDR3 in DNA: TGCAGCGTTTCTATACAGGGAGGGACTGAAGCTTTCTTT.

The CDR3 protein is CASSPQNRGHNEQFF. DNA of the CDR3: TGTGCCAGCAGCCCCCAGAACAGGGGGCACAATGAGCAGTTCTTC. The chain has TRBV11-1 and TRBJ2-1; the match to TRBD1 covers 9 bases. The germline V gene encodes CDR1 SGHAT and CDR2 FQDESV (reference sequence). V lost 5 bases, J lost 5 bases, and 7 bases stayed unmatched. The CDR3 consists of 15 residues.

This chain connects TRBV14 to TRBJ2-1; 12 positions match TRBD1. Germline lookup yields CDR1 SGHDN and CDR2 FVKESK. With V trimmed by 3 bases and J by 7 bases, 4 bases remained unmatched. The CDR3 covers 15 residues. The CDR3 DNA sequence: TGTGCCAGCAGCCAGGGGACAGGGGGCGGGAATGAGCAGTTCTTC. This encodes CASSQGTGGGNEQFF.

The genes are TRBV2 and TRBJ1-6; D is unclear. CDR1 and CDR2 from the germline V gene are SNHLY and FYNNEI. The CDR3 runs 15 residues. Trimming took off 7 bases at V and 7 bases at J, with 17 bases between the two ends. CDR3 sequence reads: CASIEFLGQNSPLHF. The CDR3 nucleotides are TGTGCCAGCATAGAGTTTCTCGGCCAAAATTCACCCCTCCACTTT.

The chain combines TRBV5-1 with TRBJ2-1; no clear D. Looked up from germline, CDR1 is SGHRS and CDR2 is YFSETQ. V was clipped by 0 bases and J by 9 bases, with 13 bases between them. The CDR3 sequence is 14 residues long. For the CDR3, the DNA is TGCGCCAGCAGCTTGGGGTCAGCCCACGGTGAGCAGTTCTTC. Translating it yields CASSLGSAHGEQFF.

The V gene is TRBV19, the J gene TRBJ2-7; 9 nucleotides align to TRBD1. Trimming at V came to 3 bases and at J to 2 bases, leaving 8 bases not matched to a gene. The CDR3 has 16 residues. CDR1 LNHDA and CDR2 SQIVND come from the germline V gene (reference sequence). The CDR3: CASSMAGTGITYEQYF. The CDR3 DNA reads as TGTGCCAGTAGTATGGCCGGGACAGGGATAACCTACGAGCAGTACTTC.